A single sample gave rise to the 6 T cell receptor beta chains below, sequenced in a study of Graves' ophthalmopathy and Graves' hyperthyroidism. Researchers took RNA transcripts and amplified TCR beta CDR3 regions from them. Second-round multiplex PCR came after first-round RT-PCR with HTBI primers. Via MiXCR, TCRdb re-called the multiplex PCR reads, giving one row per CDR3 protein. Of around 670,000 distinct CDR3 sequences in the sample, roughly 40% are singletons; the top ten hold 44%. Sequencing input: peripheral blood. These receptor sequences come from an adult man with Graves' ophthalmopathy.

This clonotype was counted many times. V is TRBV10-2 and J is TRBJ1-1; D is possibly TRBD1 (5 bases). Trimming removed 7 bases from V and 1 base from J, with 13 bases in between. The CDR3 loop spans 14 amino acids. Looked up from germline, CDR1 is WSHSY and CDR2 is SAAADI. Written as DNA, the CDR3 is TGCGCCAGCAAGGCAGGGATTGGGAACACTGAAGCTTTCTTT. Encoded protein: CASKAGIGNTEAFF.

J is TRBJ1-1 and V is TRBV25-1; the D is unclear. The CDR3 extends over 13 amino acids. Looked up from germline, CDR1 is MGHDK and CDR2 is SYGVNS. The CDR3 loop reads CARDQTGNTEAFF. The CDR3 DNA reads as TGTGCTAGAGATCAGACGGGGAACACTGAAGCTTTCTTT. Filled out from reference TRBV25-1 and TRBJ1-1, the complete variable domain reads EADIYQTPRYLVIGTGKKITLECSQTMGHDKMYWYQQDPGMELHLIHYSYGVNSTEKGDLSSESTVSRIRTEHFPLTLESARPSHTSQYLCARDQTGNTEAFFGQGTRLTVV.

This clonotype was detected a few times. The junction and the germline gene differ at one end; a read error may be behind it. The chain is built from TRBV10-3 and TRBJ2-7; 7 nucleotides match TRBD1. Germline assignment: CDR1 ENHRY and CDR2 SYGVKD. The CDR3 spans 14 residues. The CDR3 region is CASSYPGTAYPQYF. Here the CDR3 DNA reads TGTGCCAGCAGTTACCCCGGGACAGCGTACCCGCAGTACTTC.

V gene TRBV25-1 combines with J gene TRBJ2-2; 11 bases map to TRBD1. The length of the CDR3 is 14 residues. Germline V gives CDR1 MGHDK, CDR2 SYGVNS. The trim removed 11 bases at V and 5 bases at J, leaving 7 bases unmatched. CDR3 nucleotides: TGTGCCTGGGGGGACAGGGGGATGACCGGGGAGCTGTTTTTT. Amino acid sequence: CAWGDRGMTGELFF. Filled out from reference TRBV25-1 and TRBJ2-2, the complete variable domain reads EADIYQTPRYLVIGTGKKITLECSQTMGHDKMYWYQQDPGMELHLIHYSYGVNSTEKGDLSSESTVSRIRTEHFPLTLESARPSHTSQYLCAWGDRGMTGELFFGEGSRLTVL.

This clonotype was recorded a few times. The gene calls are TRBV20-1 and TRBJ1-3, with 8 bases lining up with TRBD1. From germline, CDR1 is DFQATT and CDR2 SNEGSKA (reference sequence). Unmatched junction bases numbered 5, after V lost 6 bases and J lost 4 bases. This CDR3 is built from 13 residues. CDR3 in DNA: TGCAGTGCGCAGGGGGCCGGGGGAAACACCATATATTTT. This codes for CSAQGAGGNTIYF.

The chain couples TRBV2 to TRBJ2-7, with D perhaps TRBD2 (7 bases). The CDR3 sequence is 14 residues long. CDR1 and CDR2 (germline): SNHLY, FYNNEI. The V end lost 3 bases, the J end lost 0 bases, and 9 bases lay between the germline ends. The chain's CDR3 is CASSERGGSYEQYF. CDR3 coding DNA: TGTGCCAGCAGTGAGAGGGGGGGCTCCTACGAGCAGTACTTC. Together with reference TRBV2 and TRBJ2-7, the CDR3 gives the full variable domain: EPEVTQTPSHQVTQMGQEVILRCVPISNHLYFYWYRQILGQKVEFLVSFYNNEISEKSEIFDDQFSVERPDGSNFTLKIRSTKLEDSAMYFCASSERGGSYEQYFGPGTRLTVT.